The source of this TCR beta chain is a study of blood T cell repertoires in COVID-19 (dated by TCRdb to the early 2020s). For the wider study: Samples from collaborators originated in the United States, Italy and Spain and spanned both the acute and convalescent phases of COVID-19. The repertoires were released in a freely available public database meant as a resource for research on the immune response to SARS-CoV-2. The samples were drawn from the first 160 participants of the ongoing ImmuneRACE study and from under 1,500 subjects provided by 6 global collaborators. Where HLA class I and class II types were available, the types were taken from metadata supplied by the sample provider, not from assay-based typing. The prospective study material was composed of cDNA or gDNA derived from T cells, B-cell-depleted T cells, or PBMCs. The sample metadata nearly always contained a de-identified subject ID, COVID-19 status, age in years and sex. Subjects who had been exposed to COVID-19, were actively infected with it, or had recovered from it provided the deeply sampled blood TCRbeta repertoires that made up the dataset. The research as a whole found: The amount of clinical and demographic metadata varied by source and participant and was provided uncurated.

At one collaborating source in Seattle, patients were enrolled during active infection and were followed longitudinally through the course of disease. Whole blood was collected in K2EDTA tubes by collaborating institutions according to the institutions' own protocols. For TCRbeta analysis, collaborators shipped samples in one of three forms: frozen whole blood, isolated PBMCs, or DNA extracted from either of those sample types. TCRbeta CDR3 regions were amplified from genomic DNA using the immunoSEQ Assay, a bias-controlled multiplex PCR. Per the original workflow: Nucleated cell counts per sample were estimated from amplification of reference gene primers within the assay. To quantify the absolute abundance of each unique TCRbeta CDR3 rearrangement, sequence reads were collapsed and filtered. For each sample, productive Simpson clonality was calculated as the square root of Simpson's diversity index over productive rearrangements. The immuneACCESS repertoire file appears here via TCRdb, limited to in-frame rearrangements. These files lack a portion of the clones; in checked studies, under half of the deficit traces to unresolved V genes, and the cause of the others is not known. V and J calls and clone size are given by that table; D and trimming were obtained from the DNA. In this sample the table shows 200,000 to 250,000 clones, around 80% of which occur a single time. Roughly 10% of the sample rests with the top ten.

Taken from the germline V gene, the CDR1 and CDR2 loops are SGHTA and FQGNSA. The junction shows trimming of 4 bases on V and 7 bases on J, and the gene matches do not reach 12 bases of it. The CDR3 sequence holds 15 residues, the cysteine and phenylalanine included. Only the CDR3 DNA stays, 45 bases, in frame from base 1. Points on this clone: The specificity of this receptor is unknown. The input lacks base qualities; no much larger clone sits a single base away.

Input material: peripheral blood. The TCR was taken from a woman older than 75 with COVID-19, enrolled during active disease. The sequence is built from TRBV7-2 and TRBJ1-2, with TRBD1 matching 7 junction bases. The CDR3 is CASSSRTGLGTGYTF. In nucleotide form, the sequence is TGTGCCAGCAGCTCAAGGACAGGTCTTGGTACTGGCTACACCTTC. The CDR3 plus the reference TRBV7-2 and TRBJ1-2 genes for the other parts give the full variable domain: GAGVSQSPSNKVTEKGKDVELRCDPISGHTALYWYRQSLGQGLEFLIYFQGNSAPDKSGLPSDRFSAERTGGSVSTLTIQRTQQEDSAVYLCASSSRTGLGTGYTFGSGTRLTVV.